Listed below are T cell receptor beta chains from one sample, sequenced in a study of blood T cell repertoires in COVID-19. TCRdb's table, derived via immunoSEQ multiplex PCR, lists solely in-frame clones and lacks some. The table records around 480,000 clones, 88% of them present only once. The source material was peripheral blood. Every receptor here comes from a woman aged 45-65 years with COVID-19, enrolled during active disease. The CDR3 runs from the conserved cysteine through the conserved F or W. Fields, in order: J gene, clone size, D gene, V gene, CDR3 DNA, CDR3 protein. D genes are given only for firm matches. Not every row has a clone size; where given, it reads once, few, many or a size class.

TRBJ2-3 - - TRBV27 TGTGCCAGCAGTTTCGGGATCACAGATACGCAGTATTTT CASSFGITDTQYF
TRBJ2-1 - TRBD2 TRBV14 TGTGCCAGCAGTCCTTGGACTAGCGGGTCCAATGAGCAGTTCTTC CASSPWTSGSNEQFF
TRBJ2-1 - - TRBV21-1 TGTGCCAGCAGCACGGACGGACTAGCGGGGGGCGACAATGAGCAGTTCTTC CASSTDGLAGGDNEQFF
TRBJ1-1 - TRBD1 TRBV2 TGTGCCAGCAGTGAAGAGAAGACAGGGTACACTGAAGCTTTCTTT CASSEEKTGYTEAFF
TRBJ1-3 - - TRBV6-6 TGTGCCAGCAGTCCGCTGACAGCACACAGTCCTGGAAACACCATATATTTT CASSPLTAHSPGNTIYF
TRBJ2-2 - TRBD2 TRBV11-1 TGTGCCAGCAGCCTTTATAGCGGGGAATCGACCGGGGAGCTGTTTTTT CASSLYSGESTGELFF
TRBJ1-2 once - TRBV7-8 TGTGCCAGCAGGGGGGGATCTAGCGGCAGAGACTATGGCTACACCTTC CASRGGSSGRDYGYTF
TRBJ2-1 - TRBD1 TRBV12-3/TRBV12-4 TGTGCCAGCACCCGAGGGACAGCTAATGAGCAGTTCTTC CASTRGTANEQFF
TRBJ2-2 - TRBD1 TRBV6-6 TGTGCCATCCAGGGGGACAACACCGGGGAGCTGTTTTTT CAIQGDNTGELFF
TRBJ1-6 once - TRBV12-3/TRBV12-4 TGTGCCAGCCAGGGGTTTTGGTCTTCACCCCTCCACTTT CASQGFWSSPLHF
TRBJ1-4 once - TRBV2 TGTGCCAGCAGTGAACGGGTCGTTAATGAAAAACTGTTTTTT CASSERVVNEKLFF
TRBJ1-3 - TRBD1 TRBV6-5 TGTGCCAGCAGTTTACAGGGGGCGGACACCATATATTTT CASSLQGADTIYF
TRBJ1-6 - - TRBV15 TGTGCCACCAGCAGAGATGGGGAGGCTTCACCCCTCCACTTT CATSRDGEASPLHF
TRBJ1-1 - TRBD1 TRBV3-1/TRBV3-2 TGTGCCAGCAGCCGAATGGGGGGACAGGGGGGCACTGAAGCTTTCTTT CASSRMGGQGGTEAFF
TRBJ2-1 - TRBD1 TRBV24-1 TGTGCCACCAGAAGCCGGGACAGGGGGCTAAATGAGCAGTTCTTC CATRSRDRGLNEQFF
TRBJ2-7 - TRBD1 TRBV2 TGTGCCAGCCTCACAGTAGGGGGCAGGAGGAGAGGGTCTCGGAATCTAATTTACGAGCAGTACTTC CASLTVGGRRRGSRNLIYEQYF
TRBJ2-7 few TRBD2 TRBV5-1 TGCGCCAGCAGCTTGGGACTAGCGGGGCGGGAGCAGTACTTC CASSLGLAGREQYF
TRBJ1-6 - - TRBV27 TGTGCCAGCAGCCCAAGGGAGGGGCCGTCTAATTCACCCCTCCACTTT CASSPREGPSNSPLHF
TRBJ1-1 - - TRBV20-1 TGCAGTACCAGGGGGAACACTGAAGCTTTCTTT CSTRGNTEAFF
TRBJ2-1 once - TRBV7-3 TGTGCCAGCAGCCCCGGAAACGGGAATGAGCAGTTCTTC CASSPGNGNEQFF
TRBJ1-6 - TRBD1 TRBV3-1/TRBV3-2 TGTGCCAGCAGCCAAGAACAGGGGGTTTCACCCCTCCACTTT CASSQEQGVSPLHF
TRBJ2-7 - TRBD2 TRBV7-8 TGTGCCAGCAGCTCCGGGACTACATACGAGCAGTACTTC CASSSGTTYEQYF
TRBJ1-1 - TRBD1 TRBV7-9 TGTGCCAGCAGCCCCTTACCGTGGACAGGGGGGAACACTGAAGCTTTCTTT CASSPLPWTGGNTEAFF